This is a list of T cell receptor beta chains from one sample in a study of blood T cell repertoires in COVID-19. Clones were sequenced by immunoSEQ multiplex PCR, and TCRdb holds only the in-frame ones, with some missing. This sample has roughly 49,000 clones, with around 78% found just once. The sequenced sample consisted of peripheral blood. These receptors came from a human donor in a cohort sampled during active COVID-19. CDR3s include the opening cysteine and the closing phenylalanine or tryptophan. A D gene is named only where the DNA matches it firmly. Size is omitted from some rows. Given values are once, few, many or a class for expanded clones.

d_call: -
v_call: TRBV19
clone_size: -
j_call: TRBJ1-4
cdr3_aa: CASSISAGRREKLFF
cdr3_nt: TGTGCCAGTAGTATCTCCGCGGGTAGGAGGGAAAAACTGTTTTTT

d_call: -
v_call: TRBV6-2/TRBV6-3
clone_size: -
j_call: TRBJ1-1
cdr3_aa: CASSWEGGSEAFF
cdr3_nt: TGTGCCAGCAGTTGGGAGGGTGGCTCTGAAGCTTTCTTT

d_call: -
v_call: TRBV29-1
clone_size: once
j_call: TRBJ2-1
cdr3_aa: CSVKGRIGSNEQFF
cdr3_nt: TGCAGCGTTAAAGGCAGGATAGGGAGCAATGAGCAGTTCTTC

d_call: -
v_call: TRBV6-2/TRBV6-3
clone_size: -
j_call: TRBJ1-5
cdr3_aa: CASSSDNQQGHQPQHF
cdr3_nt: TGTGCCAGCAGTTCTGATAACCAACAGGGCCATCAGCCCCAGCATTTT

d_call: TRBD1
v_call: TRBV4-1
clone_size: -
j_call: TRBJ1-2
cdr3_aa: CASSHMTGAYGYTF
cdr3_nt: TGCGCCAGCAGCCATATGACAGGGGCCTATGGCTACACCTTC

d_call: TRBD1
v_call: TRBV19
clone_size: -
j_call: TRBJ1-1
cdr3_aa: CASSSGTGFMNTEAFF
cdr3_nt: TGTGCCAGTAGTTCCGGGACAGGGTTCATGAACACTGAAGCTTTCTTT

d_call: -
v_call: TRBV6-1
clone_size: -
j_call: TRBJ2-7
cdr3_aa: CASSESQGSNHEQYF
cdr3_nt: TGTGCCAGCAGTGAAAGCCAGGGTTCGAACCACGAGCAGTACTTC

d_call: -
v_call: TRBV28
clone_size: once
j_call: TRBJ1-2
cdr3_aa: CAISGQGYGYTF
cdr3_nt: TGTGCCATCTCGGGACAAGGCTATGGCTACACCTTC

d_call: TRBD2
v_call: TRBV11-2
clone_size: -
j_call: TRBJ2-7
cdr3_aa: CASSFSGGVYEQYF
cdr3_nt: TGTGCCAGCAGCTTCAGCGGGGGGGTCTACGAGCAGTACTTC

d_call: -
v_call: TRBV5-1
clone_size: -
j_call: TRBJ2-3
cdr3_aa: CASSLAGSLTDTQYF
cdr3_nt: TGCGCCAGCAGCTTGGCGGGTTCCCTTACGGATACGCAGTATTTT

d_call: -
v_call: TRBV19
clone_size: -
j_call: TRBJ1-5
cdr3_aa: CASTRTADSNQPQHF
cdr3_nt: TGTGCCAGTACCCGGACTGCAGATAGCAATCAGCCCCAGCATTTT

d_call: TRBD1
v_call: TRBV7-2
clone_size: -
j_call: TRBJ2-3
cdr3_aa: CASSLAGTVTTDTQYF
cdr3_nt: TGTGCCAGCAGCTTAGCCGGGACAGTAACCACAGATACGCAGTATTTT

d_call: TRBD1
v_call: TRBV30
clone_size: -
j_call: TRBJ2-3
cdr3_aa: CAWSLTGDTQYF
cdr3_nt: TGTGCCTGGAGTCTGACAGGGGACACGCAGTATTTT

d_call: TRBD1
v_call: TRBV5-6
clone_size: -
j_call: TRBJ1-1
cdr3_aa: CASSLGTGLIAFF
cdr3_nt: TGTGCCAGCAGCCTAGGGACAGGGTTGATAGCTTTCTTT

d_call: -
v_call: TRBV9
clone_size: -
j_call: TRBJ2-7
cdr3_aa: CASSKGTGANGQYF
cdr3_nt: TGTGCCAGCAGCAAAGGTACAGGCGCGAACGGGCAGTACTTC

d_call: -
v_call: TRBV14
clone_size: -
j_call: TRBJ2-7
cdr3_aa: CASSRTGGGLYEQYF
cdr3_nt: TGTGCCAGCAGCCGGACGGGTGGGGGCTTGTACGAGCAGTACTTC

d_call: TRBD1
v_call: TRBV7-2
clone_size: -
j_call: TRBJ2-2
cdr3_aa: CASSIRTGATGELFF
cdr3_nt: TGTGCCAGCAGCATAAGAACAGGGGCCACCGGGGAGCTGTTTTTT

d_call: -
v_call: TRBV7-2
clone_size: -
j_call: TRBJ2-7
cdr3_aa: CASTDETEPGYEQYF
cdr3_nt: TGTGCCAGCACCGACGAGACCGAACCAGGCTACGAGCAGTACTTC

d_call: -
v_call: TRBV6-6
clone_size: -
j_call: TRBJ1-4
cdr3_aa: CASSTQRREKLFF
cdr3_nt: TGTGCCAGCAGTACACAGAGGAGGGAAAAACTGTTTTTT

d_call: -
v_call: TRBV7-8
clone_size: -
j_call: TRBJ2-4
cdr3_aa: CASSLARIQYF
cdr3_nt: TGTGCCAGCAGCTTAGCCCGCATTCAGTACTTC

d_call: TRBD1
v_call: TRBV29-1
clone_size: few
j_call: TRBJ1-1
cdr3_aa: CSVDLLGQGVFTEAFF
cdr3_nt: TGCAGCGTTGACTTACTGGGACAGGGTGTGTTCACTGAAGCTTTCTTT

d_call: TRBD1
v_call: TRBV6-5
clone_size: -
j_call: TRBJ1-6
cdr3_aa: CASVGQGNYNSPLHF
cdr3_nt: TGTGCCAGCGTGGGACAGGGGAACTATAATTCACCCCTCCACTTT